This T cell receptor (beta chain) was obtained from a study of post-analysis software for immune sequencing data. Overall study context: Patients with relapsing-remitting, secondary progressive and progressive-relapsing multiple sclerosis courses were all represented. Overall study findings and caveats: Five TRBV segments, including TRBV5-6, TRBV5-1 and TRBV20-1, were more frequent in patients than controls.

On this clonotype: Its antigen is unidentified.

cDNA libraries of TCR beta carried unique molecular identifiers. TCRdb re-called the PCR reads with MiXCR, one entry per CDR3 protein. The data hold about 380,000 distinct CDR3 sequences, with less than 40% observed a single time. This CDR3 spans 14 amino acids. Germline CDR1 MNHEY, CDR2 SVGAGI. The V segment lost 4 bases and the J segment 8 bases; nucleotides outside the gene matches: 5. This chain connects TRBV6-5 to TRBJ1-4; TRBD1 aligns across 9 bases. The receptor was derived from a girl under 18 with multiple sclerosis. The sequenced material came from blood. CDR3 in DNA: TGTGCCAGCAGTTTCGGGACAGGGCTCGAAAAACTGTTTTTT. Translation: CASSFGTGLEKLFF.